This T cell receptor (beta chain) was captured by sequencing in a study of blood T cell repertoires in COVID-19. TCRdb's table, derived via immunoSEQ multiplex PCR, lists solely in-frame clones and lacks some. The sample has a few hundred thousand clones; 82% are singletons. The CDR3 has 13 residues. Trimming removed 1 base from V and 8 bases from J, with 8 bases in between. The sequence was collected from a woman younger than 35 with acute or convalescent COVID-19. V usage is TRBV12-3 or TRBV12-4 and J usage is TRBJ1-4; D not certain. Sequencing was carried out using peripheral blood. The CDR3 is CASSLGHREKLFF. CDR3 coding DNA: TGTGCCAGCAGTTTAGGACATCGGGAAAAACTGTTTTTT.